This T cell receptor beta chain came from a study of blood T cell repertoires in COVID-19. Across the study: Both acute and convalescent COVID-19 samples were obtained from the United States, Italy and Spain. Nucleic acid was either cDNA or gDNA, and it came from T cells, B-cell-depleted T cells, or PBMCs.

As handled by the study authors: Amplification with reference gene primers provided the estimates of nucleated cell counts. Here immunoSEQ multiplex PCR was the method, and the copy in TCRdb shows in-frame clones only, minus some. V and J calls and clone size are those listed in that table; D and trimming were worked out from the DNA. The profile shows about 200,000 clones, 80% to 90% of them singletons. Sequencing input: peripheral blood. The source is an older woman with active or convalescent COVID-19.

CDR3 sequence: CASSAQGNTGELFF. DNA for the CDR3: TGTGCCAGCAGCGCGCAGGGTAACACCGGGGAGCTGTTTTTT. The chain combines TRBV9 with TRBJ2-2; D may be TRBD1 (5 bases). The V and J ends lost 3 bases and 2 bases respectively, with 8 bases between them. The CDR3 sequence is 14 residues long. Germline V gene sequence: CDR1 SGDLS, CDR2 YYNGEE.